The clone carrying this T cell receptor beta chain showed up just a few times. This entry belongs to a study of blood T cell repertoires in COVID-19. Study overall: COVID-19 samples, acute and convalescent, were from the United States, Italy and Spain. PBMCs, B-cell-depleted T cells, or T cells provided the cDNA or gDNA that made up the material.

V lost 3 bases and J lost 7; bases outside the gene matches: 7. CDR3 length: 16 amino acids. Germline V gives CDR1 SEHNR, CDR2 FQNEAQ (reference sequence). In the original processing: Amplification from reference gene primers served as the basis for estimated nucleated cell counts. This table comes from immunoSEQ multiplex PCR, and its TCRdb copy is limited to in-frame clones, with some not included. The D gene and trimming were derived from the DNA, and the V and J assignments and clone size from that table. The sample yields tens of thousands of clones, approximately 84% seen once. This clonotype was sampled from a man between 65 and 85 years old with acute or convalescent COVID-19. The chain is built from TRBV7-9 and TRBJ2-3; 13 nucleotides match TRBD2. Source material: peripheral blood. The CDR3 nucleotides are TGTGCCAGCAGCTTGCCACTAGCGGGGGGGCAACATACGCAGTATTTT. Its protein product is CASSLPLAGGQHTQYF.